This T cell receptor beta chain originates from a study of CD8 T cells in Susac syndrome. Reverse transcription of roughly 0.5 to 1 ug RNA was carried out with random hexamers. Amplification of TCR beta CDR3 was carried out by immunoSEQ multiplex PCR, which covered 54 Vbeta and 13 Jbeta segments. Using its own MiXCR run on the immunoSEQ multiplex PCR reads, TCRdb lists one record per CDR3 protein. The sample lists more than 150,000 distinct CDR3 sequences, 95% occurring once. Trimming cost V 6 bases and J 0 bases, with 8 bases left between them. The CDR3 loop spans 13 amino acids. TCR beta sequences were obtained from blood CD8+ and CD4+ T cells. Each multiple sclerosis control was a treatment-naive patient with relapsing-remitting disease that was either stable or active. Negative isolation was used for CD8+ and CD4+ T cells, and FACS enrichment was applied to TEMRA cells.

This chain joins TRBV12-3 or TRBV12-4 and TRBJ1-1, with D uncertain. This sequence originates from a human donor with multiple sclerosis. Sequencing was carried out using CD8+ T cells from PBMCs. CDR3 coding DNA: TGTGCCAGCAGAGTCGGTATGAACACTGAAGCTTTCTTT. Residues: CASRVGMNTEAFF.